This T cell receptor (beta chain) stems from a study of cytomegalovirus exposure and HLA in healthy donors. Looking at the study overall: Prior work identified 120 million or so unique TCR beta sequences in approximately 200 million T cells.

Remarks on this clone: Its antigen is as yet unknown.

Points from the study as a whole: In an earlier analysis, most TCR beta V segments were productive about 87% or about 30% of the time.

The CDR3 is 16 amino acids. CDR1 SGHTA and CDR2 FQGTGA come from the germline V gene. V trimming: 0 bases; J trimming: 3 bases; junction bases outside the gene matches: 2. The PCR made use of 60 Vbeta and 13 Jbeta primers. Using immunoSEQ multiplex PCR, the repertoire was profiled, and TCRdb retains in-frame clones only, with some absent. The table has 95,000 to 110,000 clones, over 65% seen once. This clonotype originated in a woman in her thirties or forties in good health and CMV-seropositive. The chain links TRBV7-3 to TRBJ2-6, with 7 bases matching TRBD1. The sequenced sample consisted of PBMCs. Written as DNA, the CDR3 is TGTGCCAGCAGCTTAACAGGGGGCAGTGGGGCCAACGTCCTGACTTTC. This translates into CASSLTGGSGANVLTF.